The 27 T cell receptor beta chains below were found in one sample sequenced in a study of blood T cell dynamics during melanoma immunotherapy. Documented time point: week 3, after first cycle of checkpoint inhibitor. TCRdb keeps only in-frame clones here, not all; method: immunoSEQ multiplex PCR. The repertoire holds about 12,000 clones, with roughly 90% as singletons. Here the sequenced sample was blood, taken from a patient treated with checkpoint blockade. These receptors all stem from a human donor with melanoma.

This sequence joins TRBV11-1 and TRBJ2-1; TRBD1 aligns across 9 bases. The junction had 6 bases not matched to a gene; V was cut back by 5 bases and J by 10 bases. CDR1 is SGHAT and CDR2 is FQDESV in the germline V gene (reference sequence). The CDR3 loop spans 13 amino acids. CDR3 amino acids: CASSVGQGREQFF. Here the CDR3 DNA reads TGTGCCAGCAGCGTCGGACAGGGGAGAGAGCAGTTCTTC.

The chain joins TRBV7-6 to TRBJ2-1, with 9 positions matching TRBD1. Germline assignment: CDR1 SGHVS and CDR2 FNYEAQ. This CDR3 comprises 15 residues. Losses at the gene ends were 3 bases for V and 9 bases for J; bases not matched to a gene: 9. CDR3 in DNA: TGTGCCAGCAGCTTGGCTAGGACAGGGGTTACTGAGCAGTTCTTC. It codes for CASSLARTGVTEQFF. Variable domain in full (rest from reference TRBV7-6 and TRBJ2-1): GAGVSQSPRYKVTKRGQDVALRCDPISGHVSLYWYRQALGQGPEFLTYFNYEAQQDKSGLPNDRFSAERPEGSISTLTIQRTEQRDSAMYRCASSLARTGVTEQFFGPGTRLTVL.

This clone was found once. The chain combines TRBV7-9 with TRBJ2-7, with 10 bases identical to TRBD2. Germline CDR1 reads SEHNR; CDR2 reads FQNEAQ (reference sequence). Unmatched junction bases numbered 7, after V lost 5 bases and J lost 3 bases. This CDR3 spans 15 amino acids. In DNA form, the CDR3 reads TGTGCCAGCAGCCAAACTAGCGGGACCTTCTACGAGCAGTACTTC. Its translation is CASSQTSGTFYEQYF.

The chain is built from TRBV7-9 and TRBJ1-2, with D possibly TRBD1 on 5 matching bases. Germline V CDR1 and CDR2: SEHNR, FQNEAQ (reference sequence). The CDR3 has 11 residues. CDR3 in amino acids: CAKGLSYGYTF. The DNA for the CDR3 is TGTGCTAAGGGGCTAAGCTATGGCTACACCTTC.

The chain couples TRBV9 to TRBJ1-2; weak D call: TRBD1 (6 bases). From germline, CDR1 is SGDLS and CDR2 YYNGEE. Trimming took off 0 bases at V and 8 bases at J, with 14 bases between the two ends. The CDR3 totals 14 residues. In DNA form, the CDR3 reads TGTGCCAGCAGCGTAGGGGTACAGGGAGGAGGCTACACCTTC. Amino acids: CASSVGVQGGGYTF. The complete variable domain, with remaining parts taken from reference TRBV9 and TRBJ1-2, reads DSGVTQTPKHLITATGQRVTLRCSPRSGDLSVYWYQQSLDQGLQFLIQYYNGEERAKGNILERFSAQQFPDLHSELNLSSLELGDSALYFCASSVGVQGGGYTFGSGTRLTVV.

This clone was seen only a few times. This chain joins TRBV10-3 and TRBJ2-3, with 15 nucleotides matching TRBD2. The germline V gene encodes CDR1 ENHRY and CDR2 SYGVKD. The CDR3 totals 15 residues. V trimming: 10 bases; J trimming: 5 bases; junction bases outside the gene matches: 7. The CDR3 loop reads CATMRTSGGVDTQYF. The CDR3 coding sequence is TGTGCCACCATGAGGACTAGCGGGGGGGTAGATACGCAGTATTTT.

The CDR3 sequence: CASSVQTGGYEQYF. CDR3 DNA sequence: TGTGCCAGCAGTGTCCAGACAGGGGGCTACGAGCAGTACTTC. This sequence joins TRBV6-1 and TRBJ2-7; 9 bases line up with TRBD1. This CDR3 has 14 residues. V shed 4 bases and J 3 bases; nucleotides not matched to a gene: 4. Germline V CDR1 and CDR2: MNHNS, SASEGT.

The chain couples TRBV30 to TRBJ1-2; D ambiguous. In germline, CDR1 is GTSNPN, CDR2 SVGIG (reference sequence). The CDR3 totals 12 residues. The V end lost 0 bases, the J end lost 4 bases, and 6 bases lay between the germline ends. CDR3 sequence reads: CAWSVTRYGYTF. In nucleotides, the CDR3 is TGTGCCTGGAGTGTAACCCGCTATGGCTACACCTTC.

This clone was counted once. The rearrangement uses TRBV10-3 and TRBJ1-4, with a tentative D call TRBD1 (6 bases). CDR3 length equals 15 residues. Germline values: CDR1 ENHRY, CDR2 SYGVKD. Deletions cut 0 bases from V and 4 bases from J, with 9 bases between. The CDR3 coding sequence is TGTGCCATCAGTGAGTCGGACAGCTTTAATGAAAAACTGTTTTTT. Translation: CAISESDSFNEKLFF.

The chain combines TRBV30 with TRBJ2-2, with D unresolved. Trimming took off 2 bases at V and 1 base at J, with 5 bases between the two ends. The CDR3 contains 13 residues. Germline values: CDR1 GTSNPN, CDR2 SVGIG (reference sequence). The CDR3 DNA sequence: TGTGCCTGGAGTCAGCAGAACACCGGGGAGCTGTTTTTT. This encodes CAWSQQNTGELFF.

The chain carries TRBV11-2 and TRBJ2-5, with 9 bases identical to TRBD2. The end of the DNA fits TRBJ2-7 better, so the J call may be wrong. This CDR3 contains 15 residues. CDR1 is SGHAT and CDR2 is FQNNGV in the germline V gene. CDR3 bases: TGTGCCAGCAGCACACCTAGCGGGATAACCTACGAGCAGTACTTC. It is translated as CASSTPSGITYEQYF.

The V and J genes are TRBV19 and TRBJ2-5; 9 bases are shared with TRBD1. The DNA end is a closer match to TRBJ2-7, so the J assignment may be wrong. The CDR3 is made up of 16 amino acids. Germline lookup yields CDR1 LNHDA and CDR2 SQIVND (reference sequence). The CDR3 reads CASSDPGTGRVSEQYF. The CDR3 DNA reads TGTGCCAGTAGCGACCCCGGGACAGGGAGGGTAAGCGAGCAGTACTTC.

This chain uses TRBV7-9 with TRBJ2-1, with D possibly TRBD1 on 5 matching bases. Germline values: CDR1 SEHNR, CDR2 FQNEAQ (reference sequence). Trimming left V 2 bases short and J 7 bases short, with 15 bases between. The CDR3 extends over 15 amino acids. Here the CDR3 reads CASSLSQGTGNEQFF. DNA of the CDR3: TGTGCCAGCAGCTTATCGCAGGGAACTGGTAATGAGCAGTTCTTC.

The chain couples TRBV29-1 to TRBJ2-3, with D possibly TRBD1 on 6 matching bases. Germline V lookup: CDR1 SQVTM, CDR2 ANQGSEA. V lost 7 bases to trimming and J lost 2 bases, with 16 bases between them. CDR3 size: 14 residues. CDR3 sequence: CSARPGHVTDTQYF. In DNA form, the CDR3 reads TGCAGCGCCCGTCCGGGACATGTCACAGATACGCAGTATTTT.

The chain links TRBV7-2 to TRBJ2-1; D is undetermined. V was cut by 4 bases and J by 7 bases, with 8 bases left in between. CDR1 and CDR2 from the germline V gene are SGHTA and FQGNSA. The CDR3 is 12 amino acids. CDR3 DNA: TGTGCCAGCAGCTCCTCTCGGAATGAGCAGTTCTTC. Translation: CASSSSRNEQFF.

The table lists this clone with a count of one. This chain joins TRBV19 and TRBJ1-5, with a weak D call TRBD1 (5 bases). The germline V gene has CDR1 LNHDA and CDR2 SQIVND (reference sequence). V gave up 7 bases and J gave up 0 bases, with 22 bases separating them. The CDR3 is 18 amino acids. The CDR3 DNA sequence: TGTGCCAGTAAGGTGGGAGGGGATCGGGGGTATAGCAATCAGCCCCAGCATTTT. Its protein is CASKVGGDRGYSNQPQHF.

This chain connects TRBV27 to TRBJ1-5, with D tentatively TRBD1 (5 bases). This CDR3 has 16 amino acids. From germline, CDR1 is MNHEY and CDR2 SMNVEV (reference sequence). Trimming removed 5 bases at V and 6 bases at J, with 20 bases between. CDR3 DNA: TGTGCCAGCAGTCCCTTGGAGGGGCTGAACGTTCAGCCCCAGCATTTT. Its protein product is CASSPLEGLNVQPQHF.

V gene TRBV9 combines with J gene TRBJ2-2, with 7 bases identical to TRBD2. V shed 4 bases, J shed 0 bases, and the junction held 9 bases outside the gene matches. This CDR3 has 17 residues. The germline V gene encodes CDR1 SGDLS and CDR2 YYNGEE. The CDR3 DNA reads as TGTGCCAGCAGCCCCCGGAGGGAGGGAACGAACACCGGGGAGCTGTTTTTT. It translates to CASSPRREGTNTGELFF.

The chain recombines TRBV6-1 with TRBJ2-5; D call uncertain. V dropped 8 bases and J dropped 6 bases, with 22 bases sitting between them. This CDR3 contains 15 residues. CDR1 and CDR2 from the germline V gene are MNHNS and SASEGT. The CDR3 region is CASLGPPAMSKTQYF. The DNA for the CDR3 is TGTGCCAGCCTCGGGCCGCCGGCGATGTCGAAGACCCAGTACTTC.

The chain's CDR3 is CASRETGGYEQYF. The CDR3 DNA is TGTGCCAGCAGAGAGACAGGGGGTTACGAGCAGTACTTC. The chain has TRBV2 and TRBJ2-7; TRBD1 agrees at 9 bases. The J segment lost 4 bases and the V segment lost 6 bases, leaving 4 bases of the junction unmatched. Germline values: CDR1 SNHLY, CDR2 FYNNEI. This CDR3 has 13 amino acids.

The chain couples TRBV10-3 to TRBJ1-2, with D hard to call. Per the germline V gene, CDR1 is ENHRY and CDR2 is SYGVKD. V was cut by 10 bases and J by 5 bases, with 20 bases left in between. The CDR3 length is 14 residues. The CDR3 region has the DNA TGTGCCAGCCACCTGGAGACAAGCAAGTATGGCTACACCTTC. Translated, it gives CASHLETSKYGYTF.

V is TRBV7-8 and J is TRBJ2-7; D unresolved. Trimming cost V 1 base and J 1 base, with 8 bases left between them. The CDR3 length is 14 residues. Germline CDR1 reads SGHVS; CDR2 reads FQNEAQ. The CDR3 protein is CASSLGRLSYEQYF. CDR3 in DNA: TGTGCCAGCAGCTTAGGCCGCCTTTCCTACGAGCAGTACTTC.

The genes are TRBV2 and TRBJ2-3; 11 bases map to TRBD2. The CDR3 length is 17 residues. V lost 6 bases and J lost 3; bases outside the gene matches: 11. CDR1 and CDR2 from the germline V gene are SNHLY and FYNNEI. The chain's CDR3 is CASRHPLLAGETDTQYF. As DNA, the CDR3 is TGTGCCAGCAGGCACCCACTACTAGCGGGAGAGACAGATACGCAGTATTTT.

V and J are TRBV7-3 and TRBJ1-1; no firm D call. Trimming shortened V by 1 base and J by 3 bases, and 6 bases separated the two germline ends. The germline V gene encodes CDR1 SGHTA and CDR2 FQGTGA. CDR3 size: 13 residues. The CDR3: CASSLIRDTEAFF. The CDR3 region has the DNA TGTGCCAGCAGCTTAATTCGGGACACTGAAGCTTTCTTT.

The CDR3 sequence is CASNGQHNEQFF. DNA for the CDR3: TGTGCCAGCAACGGACAGCACAATGAGCAGTTCTTC. This sequence joins TRBV2 and TRBJ2-1; D possibly corresponds to TRBD1 (6 bases). The V end lost 7 bases, the J end lost 5 bases, and 9 bases lay between the germline ends. CDR1 is SNHLY, CDR2 FYNNEI, per germline. This CDR3 has 12 residues.

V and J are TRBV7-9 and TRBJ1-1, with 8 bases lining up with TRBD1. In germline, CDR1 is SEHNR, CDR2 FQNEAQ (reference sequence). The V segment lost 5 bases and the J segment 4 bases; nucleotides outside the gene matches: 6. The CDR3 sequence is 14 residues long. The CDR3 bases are TGTGCCAGCAGCCTGACGACAGGGGTCACTGAAGCTTTCTTT. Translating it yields CASSLTTGVTEAFF. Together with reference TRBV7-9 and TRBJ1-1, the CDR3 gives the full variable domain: DTGVSQNPRHKITKRGQNVTFRCDPISEHNRLYWYRQTLGQGPEFLTYFQNEAQLEKSRLLSDRFSAERPKGSFSTLEIQRTEQGDSAMYLCASSLTTGVTEAFFGQGTRLTVV.

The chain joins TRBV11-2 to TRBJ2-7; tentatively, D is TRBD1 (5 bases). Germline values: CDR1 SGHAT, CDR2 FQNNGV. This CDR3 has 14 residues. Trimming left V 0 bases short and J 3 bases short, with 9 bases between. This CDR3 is CASSLEAGLYEQYF. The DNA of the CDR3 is TGTGCCAGCAGCTTAGAAGCAGGGCTCTACGAGCAGTACTTC. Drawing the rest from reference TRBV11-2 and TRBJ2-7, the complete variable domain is EAGVAQSPRYKIIEKRQSVAFWCNPISGHATLYWYQQILGQGPKLLIQFQNNGVVDDSQLPKDRFSAERLKGVDSTLKIQPAKLEDSAVYLCASSLEAGLYEQYFGPGTRLTVT.